Below, 28 T cell receptor beta chains from the same sample are listed, as sequenced in a study of PD-1 blockade in classical Hodgkin lymphoma. Time point defined: cycle 4 day 1 (C4D1), after 5 to 7 weeks of nivolumab. No patient escaped relapse after autologous stem cell transplantation, and brentuximab vedotin exposure varied. The repertoire was sequenced with immunoSEQ multiplex PCR; TCRdb's copy has only in-frame clones and lacks some. The sample contains some 96,000 clones, 85% to 95% of which appear only once. Sample: peripheral blood mononuclear cells (PBMCs), taken before the fourth cycle of nivolumab. The receptors were sampled from a human donor with classical Hodgkin lymphoma.

The chain couples TRBV4-2 to TRBJ2-7, with D hard to call. There are 13 residues in the CDR3. The ends were cut back, 1 base at V and 4 bases at J, with 8 bases in the middle. CDR1 is LGHNA and CDR2 is YNFKEQ in the germline V gene. DNA for the CDR3: TGTGCCAGCAGCCAAGTTCATGGATACGAGCAGTACTTC. As protein: CASSQVHGYEQYF.

The chain joins TRBV6-5 to TRBJ1-5; TRBD1 is a possible D gene (5 bases). The CDR3 has 13 amino acids. V dropped 5 bases and J dropped 5 bases, with 10 bases sitting between them. Germline CDR1 and CDR2: MNHEY and SVGAGI. The CDR3 region has the DNA TGTGCCAGCAGTACAGGACATTATCAGCCCCAGCATTTT. This translates into CASSTGHYQPQHF.

The chain combines TRBV4-1 with TRBJ2-1, with D perhaps TRBD2 (5 bases). Per germline, CDR1 MGHRA and CDR2 YSYEKL. The V end was cut by 6 bases, the J end by 0 bases, with 18 bases between. This CDR3 has 17 amino acids. This chain's CDR3 is CASRPHESGSSYNEQFF. DNA of the CDR3: TGCGCCAGCAGGCCCCATGAATCGGGGTCCTCCTACAATGAGCAGTTCTTC.

A note on this clone: One end of the junction varies from germline; a read error may be responsible. This sequence joins TRBV6-6 and TRBJ1-5, with D possibly matching TRBD1 (6 bases). CDR3 length: 13 amino acids. In germline, CDR1 is MNHNY, CDR2 SVGAGI (reference sequence). Here the CDR3 reads CAHTDSGNQPQHF. In DNA, the CDR3 is TGCGCTCATACGGACAGTGGCAATCAGCCCCAGCATTTT.

This chain connects TRBV30 to TRBJ1-3, with D tentatively TRBD1 (6 bases). The CDR3 covers 14 residues. With 0 bases removed from V and 5 bases from J, the gap between germline ends came to 11 bases. In germline, CDR1 is GTSNPN, CDR2 SVGIG (reference sequence). The CDR3 loop reads CAWSVKGGRNTIYF. The CDR3 coding sequence is TGTGCCTGGAGTGTAAAGGGGGGCCGAAACACCATATATTTT. The whole variable domain, remainder taken from reference TRBV30 and TRBJ1-3, is SQTIHQWPATLVQPVGSPLSLECTVEGTSNPNLYWYRQAAGRGLQLLFYSVGIGQISSEVPQNLSASRPQDRQFILSSKKLLLSDSGFYLCAWSVKGGRNTIYFGEGSWLTVV.

The chain recombines TRBV19 with TRBJ2-1; 9 nucleotides line up with TRBD2. The CDR3 is 18 residues long. CDR1 is LNHDA and CDR2 is SQIVND in the germline V gene (reference sequence). Trimming cost V 1 base and J 6 bases; bases outside gene matches: 13. The CDR3 nucleotides read TGTGCCAGTAGTATAGTGGCAATAGCGGGAGTCAATAGCAATGAGCAGTTCTTC. Translation: CASSIVAIAGVNSNEQFF.

The rearrangement links TRBV9 to TRBJ2-1; 9 nucleotides match TRBD2. Germline assignment: CDR1 SGDLS and CDR2 YYNGEE. Losses at the gene ends were 4 bases for V and 3 bases for J; bases not matched to a gene: 5. This CDR3 has 15 amino acids. CDR3 loop: CASSPGTSSYNEQFF. CDR3 sequence (DNA): TGTGCCAGCAGCCCCGGGACTAGCAGCTACAATGAGCAGTTCTTC.

CDR3 protein: CASSQPRAGRYAGAFF. The DNA of the CDR3 is TGTGCCAGCTCACAGCCGAGGGCCGGGAGATACGCCGGGGCTTTCTTT. The chain carries TRBV18 and TRBJ1-1; D is unclear. In germline, CDR1 is KGHSH, CDR2 LQKENI. The V gene lost 4 bases and the J gene lost 11 bases, with 26 bases spanning the gap. The CDR3 totals 16 residues.

Remarks on this clone: The same CDR3 arises from other DNA sequences in this sample as well. V gene TRBV11-2 combines with J gene TRBJ2-7; 7 bases map to TRBD1. The CDR3 is made up of 13 amino acids. CDR1 and CDR2 from the germline V gene are SGHAT and FQNNGV. Losses at the gene ends were 6 bases for V and 1 base for J; bases not matched to a gene: 3. DNA of the CDR3: TGTGCCAGCAGTCTGGGACAGTCCTACGAGCAGTACTTC. This translates into CASSLGQSYEQYF.

The rearrangement links TRBV6-1 to TRBJ1-2; 11 nucleotides agree with TRBD1. J was trimmed by 4 bases and V by 2 bases; bases with no gene match: 9. From germline, CDR1 is MNHNS and CDR2 SASEGT. This CDR3 comprises 17 residues. The CDR3 DNA is TGTGCCAGCAGTGAATATGGGGACAGGGGGGACGTCTATGGCTACACCTTC. Protein sequence: CASSEYGDRGDVYGYTF.

The rearrangement joins TRBV28 to TRBJ1-5; TRBD1 agrees at 7 bases. This CDR3 spans 16 amino acids. After removal of 5 bases from V and 4 bases from J, the junction contained 11 bases not matched to a gene. Germline CDR1 MDHEN, CDR2 SYDVKM. In nucleotides, the CDR3 is TGTGCCAGCAGTGACCCAGGGGGGTGGCTTAATCAGCCCCAGCATTTT. It codes for CASSDPGGWLNQPQHF. Combining the CDR3 with reference TRBV28 and TRBJ1-5 gives the whole variable domain DVKVTQSSRYLVKRTGEKVFLECVQDMDHENMFWYRQDPGLGLRLIYFSYDVKMKEKGDIPEGYSVSREKKERFSLILESASTNQTSMYLCASSDPGGWLNQPQHFGDGTRLSIL.

The chain uses TRBV6-6 and TRBJ2-5; TRBD2 matches at 11 bases. The germline V gene encodes CDR1 MNHNY and CDR2 SVGAGI (reference sequence). Losses at the gene ends were 5 bases for V and 5 bases for J; bases not matched to a gene: 4. The CDR3 has 14 amino acids. The CDR3 DNA reads as TGTGCCAGCAGTCCCTTAGCGGGAGGGGAGACCCAGTACTTC. Translating gives CASSPLAGGETQYF.

The chain recombines TRBV10-3 with TRBJ2-1; possibly TRBD2 for D (5 bases). The CDR3 consists of 12 residues. Germline CDR1 and CDR2: ENHRY and SYGVKD. Trimming took off 11 bases at V and 6 bases at J, with 14 bases between the two ends. DNA of the CDR3: TGTGCCGCGGGCGCTGGTTTCAATGAGCAGTTCTTC. Translation gives CAAGAGFNEQFF.

The chain couples TRBV7-6 to TRBJ1-1, with D perhaps matching TRBD1 (6 bases). Germline loops: CDR1 SGHVS, CDR2 FNYEAQ. Trimming removed 5 bases from V and 2 bases from J, with 15 bases in between. This CDR3 has 15 amino acids. This CDR3 is CASSTVAGVNTEAFF. In DNA, the CDR3 is TGTGCCAGCAGCACCGTAGCAGGGGTTAACACTGAAGCTTTCTTT.

The genes are TRBV30 and TRBJ2-5, with D uncertain. CDR3 length: 12 residues. Germline values: CDR1 GTSNPN, CDR2 SVGIG (reference sequence). Trimming stripped 0 bases from V and 4 bases from J, with 6 bases between. CDR3 sequence (DNA): TGTGCCTGGAGTGTGTTGCGAGAGACCCAGTACTTC. Encoded protein: CAWSVLRETQYF.

This rearrangement joins TRBV2 to TRBJ2-1; tentatively, D is TRBD2 (6 bases). Trimming stripped 6 bases from V and 3 bases from J, with 15 bases between. This CDR3 contains 15 residues. CDR1 is SNHLY, CDR2 FYNNEI, per germline. The CDR3 nucleotides are TGTGCCAGCAGACTCTCCGGGACTGGCTACAATGAGCAGTTCTTC. Translation gives CASRLSGTGYNEQFF.

The rearrangement joins TRBV30 to TRBJ2-7; 9 nucleotides line up with TRBD2. The CDR3 is made up of 15 amino acids. Germline V CDR1 and CDR2: GTSNPN, SVGIG (reference sequence). V shed 1 base and J 3 bases; nucleotides not matched to a gene: 7. CDR3 bases: TGTGCCTGGAGTGGGGGGACTAGCAGCAACTACGAGCAGTACTTC. Translating gives CAWSGGTSSNYEQYF.

The chain recombines TRBV7-3 with TRBJ2-5; TRBD2 might be the D (5 bases). The CDR3 extends over 15 amino acids. V was clipped by 5 bases and J by 5 bases, with 18 bases between them. The germline V gene encodes CDR1 SGHTA and CDR2 FQGTGA. The CDR3 reads CASSPNPTRGETQYF. CDR3 bases: TGTGCCAGCAGCCCGAACCCGACCCGAGGGGAGACCCAGTACTTC.

The chain couples TRBV18 to TRBJ2-5; unclear D gene. The CDR3 loop spans 19 amino acids. Germline CDR1 KGHSH, CDR2 LQKENI. V shed 3 bases and J shed 5 bases, with 28 bases lying between them. CDR3 region: CASSPLGFLNSTIWETQYF. Here the CDR3 DNA reads TGTGCCAGCTCACCGTTAGGCTTCTTAAACTCGACGATTTGGGAGACCCAGTACTTC.

This chain links TRBV9 with TRBJ2-7, with 8 bases that match TRBD2. The germline gives CDR1 SGDLS, CDR2 YYNGEE. The CDR3 sequence is 15 residues long. Unmatched junction bases numbered 6, after V lost 2 bases and J lost 2 bases. CDR3 residues: CASSVASGSAYEQYF. CDR3 coding DNA: TGTGCCAGCAGCGTCGCGAGCGGGAGCGCCTACGAGCAGTACTTC.

This clone was recorded only once. The chain is built from TRBV6-5 and TRBJ1-1; no clear D. CDR3 size: 11 residues. Germline V gene lookup returns CDR1 MNHEY and CDR2 SVGAGI. V was trimmed by 5 bases and J by 6 bases, leaving 7 bases between them. The CDR3 DNA reads as TGTGCCAGCAGTGGCAGGTCTGAAGCTTTCTTT. Protein: CASSGRSEAFF.

The rearrangement uses TRBV4-1 and TRBJ1-2; D not certain. V was shortened by 1 base and J by 7 bases, with 4 bases between the two germline ends. CDR1 is MGHRA, CDR2 YSYEKL, per germline. The CDR3 consists of 11 residues. The CDR3 coding sequence is TGCGCCAGCAGCCAAGCAAGTGGCTACACCTTC. It translates to CASSQASGYTF.

In this sample, this clone turned up once. The genes are TRBV4-2 and TRBJ2-5; the match to TRBD2 covers 8 bases. The CDR3 totals 16 residues. The V segment lost 3 bases and the J segment 3 bases; nucleotides outside the gene matches: 9. CDR1 and CDR2 from the germline V gene are LGHNA and YNFKEQ. The DNA of the CDR3 is TGTGCCAGCAGCCAGCTCTGGGCGGGAGGAGAAGAGACCCAGTACTTC. It translates to CASSQLWAGGEETQYF.

This clone showed up just once. For the CDR3, the DNA is TGTGCCAGCAGTTTAATTCGGACAGGGGCCTGGTTAGAGACCCAGTACTTC. Translation gives CASSLIRTGAWLETQYF. V and J are TRBV27 and TRBJ2-5; the match to TRBD1 covers 9 bases. V lost 2 bases to trimming and J lost 4 bases; unmatched junction nucleotides: 11. Per the germline V gene, CDR1 is MNHEY and CDR2 is SMNVEV (reference sequence). The CDR3 has 17 residues.

The V and J genes are TRBV28 and TRBJ2-1, with 7 nucleotides matching TRBD2. CDR1 and CDR2 from the germline V gene are MDHEN and SYDVKM. After removal of 10 bases from V and 9 bases from J, the junction contained 9 bases not matched to a gene. This CDR3 comprises 12 residues. The CDR3 DNA follows: TGTGCCACCGGGAGGATCAGTATTGAGCAGTTCTTC. It is translated as CATGRISIEQFF.

The gene calls are TRBV10-1 and TRBJ1-5; D is unclear. V was trimmed by 1 base and J by 1 base, leaving 2 bases between them. Germline values: CDR1 WNHNN, CDR2 SYGVQD (reference sequence). The CDR3 consists of 13 residues. The CDR3 loop is CASSEWSNQPQHF. CDR3 DNA: TGCGCCAGCAGTGAGTGGAGCAATCAGCCCCAGCATTTT.

This sequence joins TRBV25-1 and TRBJ2-5, with 16 bases lining up with TRBD2. CDR1 is MGHDK and CDR2 is SYGVNS in the germline V gene. The CDR3 consists of 18 residues. V was clipped by 6 bases and J by 5 bases; unmatched bases: 12. The CDR3 bases are TGTGCCAGCAGCGCGGGACTAGCGGGAGGGCCGGGTTCGGAGACCCAGTACTTC. This sequence encodes CASSAGLAGGPGSETQYF.

V and J are TRBV6-1 and TRBJ2-7; the D gene is possibly TRBD1 (5 bases). CDR3 length: 15 amino acids. Germline CDR1 is MNHNS and CDR2 is SASEGT. Trimming cost V 0 bases and J 3 bases, with 12 bases left between them. The CDR3: CASSEATGPYYEQYF. For the CDR3, the DNA is TGTGCCAGCAGTGAAGCAACAGGTCCTTACTACGAGCAGTACTTC.